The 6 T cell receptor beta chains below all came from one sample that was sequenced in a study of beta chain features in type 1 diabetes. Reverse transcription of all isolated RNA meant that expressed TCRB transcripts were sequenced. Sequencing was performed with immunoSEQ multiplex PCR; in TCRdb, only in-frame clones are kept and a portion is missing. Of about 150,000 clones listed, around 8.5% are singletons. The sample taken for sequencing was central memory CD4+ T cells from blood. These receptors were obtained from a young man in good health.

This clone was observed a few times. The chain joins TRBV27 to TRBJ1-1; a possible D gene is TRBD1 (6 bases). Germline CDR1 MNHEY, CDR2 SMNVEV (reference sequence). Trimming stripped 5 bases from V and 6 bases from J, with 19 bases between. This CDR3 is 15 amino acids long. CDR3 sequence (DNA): TGTGCCAGCAGTCCGTTCAGGGGTTTTGGAGCTGAAGCTTTCTTT. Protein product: CASSPFRGFGAEAFF.

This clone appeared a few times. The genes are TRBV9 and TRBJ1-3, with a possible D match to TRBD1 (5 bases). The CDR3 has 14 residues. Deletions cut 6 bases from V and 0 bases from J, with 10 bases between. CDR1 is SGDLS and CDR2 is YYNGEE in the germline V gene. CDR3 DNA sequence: TGTGCCAGCAACCAGGGAAGCTCTGGAAACACCATATATTTT. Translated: CASNQGSSGNTIYF. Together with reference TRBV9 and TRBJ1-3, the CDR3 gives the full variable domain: DSGVTQTPKHLITATGQRVTLRCSPRSGDLSVYWYQQSLDQGLQFLIQYYNGEERAKGNILERFSAQQFPDLHSELNLSSLELGDSALYFCASNQGSSGNTIYFGEGSWLTVV.

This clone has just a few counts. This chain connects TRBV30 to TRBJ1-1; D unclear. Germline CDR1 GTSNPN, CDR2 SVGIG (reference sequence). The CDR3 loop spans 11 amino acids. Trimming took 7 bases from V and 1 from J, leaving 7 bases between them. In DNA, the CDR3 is TGTGCCTCCACGGGGAACACTGAAGCTTTCTTT. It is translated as CASTGNTEAFF.

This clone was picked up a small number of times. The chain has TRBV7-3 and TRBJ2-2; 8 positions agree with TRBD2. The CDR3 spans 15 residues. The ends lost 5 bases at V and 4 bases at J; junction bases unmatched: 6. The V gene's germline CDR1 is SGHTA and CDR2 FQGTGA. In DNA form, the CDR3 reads TGTGCCAGCAGCCTCCGGGGGGGCAGCACCGGGGAGCTGTTTTTT. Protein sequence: CASSLRGGSTGELFF.

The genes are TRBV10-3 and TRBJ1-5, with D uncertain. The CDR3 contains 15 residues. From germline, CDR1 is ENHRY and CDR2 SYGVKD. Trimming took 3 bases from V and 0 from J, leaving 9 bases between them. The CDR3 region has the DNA TGTGCCATCAGTGAACGGGGTGATAGCAATCAGCCCCAGCATTTT. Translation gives CAISERGDSNQPQHF.

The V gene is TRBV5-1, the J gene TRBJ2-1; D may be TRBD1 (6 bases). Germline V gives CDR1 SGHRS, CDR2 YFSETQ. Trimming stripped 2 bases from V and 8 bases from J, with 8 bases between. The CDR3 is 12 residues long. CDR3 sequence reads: CASSFPGDEQFF. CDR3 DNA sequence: TGCGCCAGCAGCTTCCCAGGGGATGAGCAGTTCTTC.